This entry features one T cell receptor beta chain sequence. Its antigen is unknown. Generated by immunoSEQ multiplex PCR, the TCRdb table keeps only in-frame clones and is missing some. The sample holds over 120,000 clones; around 85% are singletons and the top ten take around 8%. CDR1 is KGHSH and CDR2 is LQKENI in the germline V gene. V lost 2 bases and J 0 bases, leaving 20 bases between the germline ends. CDR3 length: 18 residues. These data belong to a study of T cell responses to AZD1222 COVID-19 vaccine. About the study: Second-dose groups at about 4 or about 12 weeks were pooled.

Study findings and constraints: Just a handful of AZD1222 recipients tested seropositive at baseline. Unmutated variant regions reportedly attract nearly half of all spike-specific TCRs.

This TCR was recovered from an adult in good health. The sequencing here drew on peripheral blood, taken on day 0 of AZD1222 vaccination. The chain links TRBV18 to TRBJ2-7, with a possible D match to TRBD1 (6 bases). The chain's CDR3 is CASSPGSEGRQVSYEQYF. In DNA form, the CDR3 reads TGTGCCAGCTCACCAGGAAGCGAAGGCCGACAGGTCTCCTACGAGCAGTACTTC.